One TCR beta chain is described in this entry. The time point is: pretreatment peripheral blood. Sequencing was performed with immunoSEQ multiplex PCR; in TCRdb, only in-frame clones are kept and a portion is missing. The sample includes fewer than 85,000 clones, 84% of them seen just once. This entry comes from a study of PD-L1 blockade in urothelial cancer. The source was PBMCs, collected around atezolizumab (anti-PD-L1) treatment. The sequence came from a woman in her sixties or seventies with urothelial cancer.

The CDR3: CASSLGVGQRNEKLFF. The CDR3 nucleotides read TGTGCCAGCAGCTTAGGAGTGGGACAGCGAAATGAAAAACTGTTTTTT. The rearrangement joins TRBV7-8 to TRBJ1-4; TRBD1 matches at 7 bases. The CDR3 totals 16 residues. Per germline, CDR1 SGHVS and CDR2 FQNEAQ. The J segment lost 5 bases and the V segment lost 1 base, leaving 7 bases of the junction unmatched.